In this sample, the clone carrying this TCR beta chain turned up a few times. Its antigen remains unidentified. The sample comes from a study of vaccination and CD4 T cells after COVID-19. Turning to the study itself: Blood was drawn a median roughly 67 days post second dose, range 14 to 241.

The treatment: roughly ten-day PBMC culture with coronavirus spike peptide pools or control peptides (ViraFEST assay). Days 3 and 7 saw half the medium swapped for fresh IL-2 medium. The Oncomine TCR Beta short-read assay generated sequence data from the DNA of cultured CD4+ T cells. Using its own MiXCR run on the PCR reads, TCRdb lists one record per CDR3 protein. The table records around 20,000 distinct CDR3 sequences, roughly 42% of them present only once. This TCR was recovered from a human donor who had recovered from COVID-19. The sample was CD4+ T cells from blood, cultured in vitro, taken before SARS-CoV-2 vaccination.

In DNA, the CDR3 is TGTGCCAGCAGCTTAGCTGGGACAGGGACTGGCTACACCTTC. Encoded protein: CASSLAGTGTGYTF. The gene calls are TRBV7-8 and TRBJ1-2; TRBD1 agrees at 9 bases. The V segment lost 0 bases and the J segment 7 bases; nucleotides outside the gene matches: 3. The V gene's germline CDR1 is SGHVS and CDR2 FQNEAQ. CDR3 size: 14 residues.